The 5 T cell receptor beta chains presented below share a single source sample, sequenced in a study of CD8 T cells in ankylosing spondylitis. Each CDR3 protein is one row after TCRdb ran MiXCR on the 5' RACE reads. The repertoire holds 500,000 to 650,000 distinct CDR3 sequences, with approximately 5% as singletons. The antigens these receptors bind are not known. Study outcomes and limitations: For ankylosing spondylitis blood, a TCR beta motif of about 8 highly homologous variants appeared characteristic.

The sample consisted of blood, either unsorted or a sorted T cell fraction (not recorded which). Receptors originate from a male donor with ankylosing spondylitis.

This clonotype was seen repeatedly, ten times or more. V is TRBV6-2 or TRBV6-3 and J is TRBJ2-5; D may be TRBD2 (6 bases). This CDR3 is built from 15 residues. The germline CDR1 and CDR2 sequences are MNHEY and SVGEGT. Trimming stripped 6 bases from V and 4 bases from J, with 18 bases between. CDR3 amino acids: CASRQSTSPRETQYF. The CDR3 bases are TGTGCCAGCAGACAATCGACTAGTCCGAGAGAGACCCAGTACTTC.

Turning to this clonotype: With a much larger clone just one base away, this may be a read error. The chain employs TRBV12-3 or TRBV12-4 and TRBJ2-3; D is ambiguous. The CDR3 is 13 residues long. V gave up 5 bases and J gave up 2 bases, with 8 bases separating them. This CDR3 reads CASSITNTDTQYF. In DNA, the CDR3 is TGTGCCAGCAGTATAACAAACACAGATACGCAGTATTTT.

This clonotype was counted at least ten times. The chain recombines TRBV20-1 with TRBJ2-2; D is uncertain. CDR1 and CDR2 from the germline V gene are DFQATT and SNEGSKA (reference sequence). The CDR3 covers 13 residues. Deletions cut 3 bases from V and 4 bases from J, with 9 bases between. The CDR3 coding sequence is TGCAGTGCTAGCGGGCAGATCACCGGGGAGCTGTTTTTT. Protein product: CSASGQITGELFF.

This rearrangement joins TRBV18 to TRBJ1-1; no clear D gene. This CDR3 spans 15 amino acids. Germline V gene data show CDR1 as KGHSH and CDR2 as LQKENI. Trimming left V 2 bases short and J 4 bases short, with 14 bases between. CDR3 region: CASSPSIVGTTEAFF. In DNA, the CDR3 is TGTGCCAGCTCACCATCCATAGTCGGTACCACTGAAGCTTTCTTT.

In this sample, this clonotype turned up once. The DNA of the CDR3 is TGTACCAGCAGCTTCCTAGCGGGAGGATACACAGATACGCAGTATTTT. It specifies CTSSFLAGGYTDTQYF. This chain links TRBV7-2 with TRBJ2-3; 11 nucleotides align to TRBD2. Losses at the gene ends were 3 bases for V and 2 bases for J; bases not matched to a gene: 4. Germline lookup yields CDR1 SGHTA and CDR2 FQGNSA. This CDR3 region has 16 residues.